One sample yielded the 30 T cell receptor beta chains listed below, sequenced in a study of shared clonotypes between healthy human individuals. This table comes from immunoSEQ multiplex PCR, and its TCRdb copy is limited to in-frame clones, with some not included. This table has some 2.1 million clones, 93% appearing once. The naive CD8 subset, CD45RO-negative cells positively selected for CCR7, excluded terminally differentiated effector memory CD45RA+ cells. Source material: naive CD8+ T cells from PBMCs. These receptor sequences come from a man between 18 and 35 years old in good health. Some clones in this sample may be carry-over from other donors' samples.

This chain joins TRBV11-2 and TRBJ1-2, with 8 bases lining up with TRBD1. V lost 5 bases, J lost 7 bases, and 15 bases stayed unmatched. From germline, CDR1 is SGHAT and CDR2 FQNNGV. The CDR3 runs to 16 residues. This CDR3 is CASSPRRFRGPPGYTF. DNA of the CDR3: TGTGCCAGCAGCCCACGTCGGTTCAGGGGGCCCCCTGGCTACACCTTC. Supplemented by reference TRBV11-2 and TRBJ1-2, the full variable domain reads EAGVAQSPRYKIIEKRQSVAFWCNPISGHATLYWYQQILGQGPKLLIQFQNNGVVDDSQLPKDRFSAERLKGVDSTLKIQPAKLEDSAVYLCASSPRRFRGPPGYTFGSGTRLTVV.

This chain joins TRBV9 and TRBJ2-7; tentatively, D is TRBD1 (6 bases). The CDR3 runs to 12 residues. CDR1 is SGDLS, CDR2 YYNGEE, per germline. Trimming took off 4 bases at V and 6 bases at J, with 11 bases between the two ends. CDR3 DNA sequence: TGTGCCAGCAGCCACAGGGAGAGCGAGCAGTACTTC. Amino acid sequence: CASSHRESEQYF.

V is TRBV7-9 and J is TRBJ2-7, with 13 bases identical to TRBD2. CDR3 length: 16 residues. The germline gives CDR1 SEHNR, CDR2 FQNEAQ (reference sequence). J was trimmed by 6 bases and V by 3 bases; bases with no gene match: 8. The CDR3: CASSFGTSGKGGEQYF. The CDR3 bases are TGTGCCAGCAGCTTCGGGACTAGCGGGAAAGGGGGCGAGCAGTACTTC.

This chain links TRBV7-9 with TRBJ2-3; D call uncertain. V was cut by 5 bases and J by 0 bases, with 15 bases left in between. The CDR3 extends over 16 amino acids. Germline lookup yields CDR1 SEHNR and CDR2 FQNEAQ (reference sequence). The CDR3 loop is CASSPVTRTSTDTQYF. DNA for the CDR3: TGTGCCAGCAGCCCCGTAACAAGAACTAGCACAGATACGCAGTATTTT.

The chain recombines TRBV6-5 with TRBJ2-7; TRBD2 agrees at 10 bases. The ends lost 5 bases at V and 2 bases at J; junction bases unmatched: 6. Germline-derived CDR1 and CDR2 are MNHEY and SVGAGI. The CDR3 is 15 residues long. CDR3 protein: CASSKSGRVAYEQYF. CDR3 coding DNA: TGTGCCAGCAGTAAGAGCGGGAGGGTCGCCTACGAGCAGTACTTC.

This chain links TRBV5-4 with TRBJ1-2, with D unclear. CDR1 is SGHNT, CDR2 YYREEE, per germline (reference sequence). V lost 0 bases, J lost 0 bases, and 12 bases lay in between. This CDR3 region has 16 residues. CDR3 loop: CASSLALTESNYGYTF. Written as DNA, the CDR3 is TGTGCCAGCAGCTTGGCTCTGACGGAATCTAACTATGGCTACACCTTC.

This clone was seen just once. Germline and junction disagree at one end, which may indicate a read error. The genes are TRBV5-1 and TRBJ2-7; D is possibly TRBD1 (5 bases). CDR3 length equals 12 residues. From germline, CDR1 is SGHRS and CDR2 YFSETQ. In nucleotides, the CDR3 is TGCGCCAGCACCCGGATTGGGGCACTTGTTGACTTC. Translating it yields CASTRIGALVDF.

CDR3 sequence (DNA): TGCGCCAGCAGGTGGGGAGATCAGCCTGGAAACACCATATATTTT. Amino acids: CASRWGDQPGNTIYF. The chain has TRBV4-1 and TRBJ1-3; D is undetermined. CDR1 is MGHRA and CDR2 is YSYEKL in the germline V gene. V lost 6 bases and J lost 2, with 14 bases in between. The CDR3 covers 15 residues.

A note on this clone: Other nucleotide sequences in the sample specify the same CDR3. In DNA form, the CDR3 reads TGTGCCAGCAGCTTACGACCCTACGAGCAGTACTTC. Translating gives CASSLRPYEQYF. The J gene is TRBJ2-7, the V gene TRBV7-2, with unresolved D. Trimming took 2 bases from V and 2 from J, leaving 4 bases between them. Germline CDR1 SGHTA, CDR2 FQGNSA. The CDR3 totals 12 residues.

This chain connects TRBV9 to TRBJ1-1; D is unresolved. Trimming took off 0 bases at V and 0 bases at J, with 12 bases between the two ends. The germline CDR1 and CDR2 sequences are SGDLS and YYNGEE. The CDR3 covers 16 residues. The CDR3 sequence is CASSVAGGYMNTEAFF. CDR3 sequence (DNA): TGTGCCAGCAGCGTAGCGGGAGGATACATGAACACTGAAGCTTTCTTT.

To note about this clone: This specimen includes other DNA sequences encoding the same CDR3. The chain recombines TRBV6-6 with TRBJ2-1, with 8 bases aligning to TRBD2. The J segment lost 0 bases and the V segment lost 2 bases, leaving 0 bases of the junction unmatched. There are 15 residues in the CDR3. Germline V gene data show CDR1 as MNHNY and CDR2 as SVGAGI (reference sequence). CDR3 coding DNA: TGTGCCAGCAGTTACAGCGGGAGCTCCTACAATGAGCAGTTCTTC. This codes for CASSYSGSSYNEQFF.

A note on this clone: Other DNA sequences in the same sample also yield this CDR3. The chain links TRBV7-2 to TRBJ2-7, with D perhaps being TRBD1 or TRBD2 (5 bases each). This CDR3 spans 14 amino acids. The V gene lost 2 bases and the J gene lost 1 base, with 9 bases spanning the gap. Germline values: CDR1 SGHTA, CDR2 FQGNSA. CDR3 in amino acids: CASSLMGDSYEQYF. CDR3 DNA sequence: TGTGCCAGCAGCTTAATGGGGGATTCCTACGAGCAGTACTTC.

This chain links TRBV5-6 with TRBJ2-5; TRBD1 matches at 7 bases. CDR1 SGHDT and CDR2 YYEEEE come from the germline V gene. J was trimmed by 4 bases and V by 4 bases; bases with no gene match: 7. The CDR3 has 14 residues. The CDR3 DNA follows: TGTGCCAGCAGCCCCCTGACAGGGCGAGAGACCCAGTACTTC. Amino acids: CASSPLTGRETQYF.

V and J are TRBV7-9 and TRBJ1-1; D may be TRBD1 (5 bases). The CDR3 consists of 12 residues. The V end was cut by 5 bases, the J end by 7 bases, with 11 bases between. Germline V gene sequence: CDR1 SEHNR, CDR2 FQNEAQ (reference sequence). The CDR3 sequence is CASSKDQGEAFF. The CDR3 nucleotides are TGTGCCAGCAGCAAAGACCAGGGTGAAGCTTTCTTT. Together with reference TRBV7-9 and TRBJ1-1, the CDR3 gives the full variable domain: DTGVSQNPRHKITKRGQNVTFRCDPISEHNRLYWYRQTLGQGPEFLTYFQNEAQLEKSRLLSDRFSAERPKGSFSTLEIQRTEQGDSAMYLCASSKDQGEAFFGQGTRLTVV.

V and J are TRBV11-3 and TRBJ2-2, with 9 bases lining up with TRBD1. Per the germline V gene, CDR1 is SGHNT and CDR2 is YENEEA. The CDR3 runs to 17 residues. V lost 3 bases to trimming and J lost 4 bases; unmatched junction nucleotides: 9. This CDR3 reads CASSFSPGQGITGELFF. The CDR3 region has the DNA TGTGCCAGCAGCTTTTCCCCGGGACAGGGCATCACCGGGGAGCTGTTTTTT.

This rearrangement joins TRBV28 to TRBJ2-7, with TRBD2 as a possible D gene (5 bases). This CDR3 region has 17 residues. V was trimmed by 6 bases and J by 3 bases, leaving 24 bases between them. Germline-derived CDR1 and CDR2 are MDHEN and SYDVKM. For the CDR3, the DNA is TGTGCCAGCAGGCCCGGAGGAGGTCGAGGTTCGTACTACGAGCAGTACTTC. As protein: CASRPGGGRGSYYEQYF.

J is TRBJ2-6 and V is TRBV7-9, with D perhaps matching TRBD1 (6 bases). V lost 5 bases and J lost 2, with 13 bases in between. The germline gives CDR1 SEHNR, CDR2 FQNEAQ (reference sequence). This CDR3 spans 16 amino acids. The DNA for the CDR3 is TGTGCCAGCAGCCCTAGGTCAGGGGCTGGGGCCAACGTCCTGACTTTC. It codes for CASSPRSGAGANVLTF.

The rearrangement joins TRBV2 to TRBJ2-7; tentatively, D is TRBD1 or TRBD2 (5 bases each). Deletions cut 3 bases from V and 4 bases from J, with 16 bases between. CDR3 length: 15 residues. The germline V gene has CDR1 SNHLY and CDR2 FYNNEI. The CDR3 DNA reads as TGTGCCAGCAGTGATTCAGGGCTAGCATTATACGAGCAGTACTTC. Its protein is CASSDSGLALYEQYF. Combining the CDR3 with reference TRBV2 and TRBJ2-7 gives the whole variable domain EPEVTQTPSHQVTQMGQEVILRCVPISNHLYFYWYRQILGQKVEFLVSFYNNEISEKSEIFDDQFSVERPDGSNFTLKIRSTKLEDSAMYFCASSDSGLALYEQYFGPGTRLTVT.

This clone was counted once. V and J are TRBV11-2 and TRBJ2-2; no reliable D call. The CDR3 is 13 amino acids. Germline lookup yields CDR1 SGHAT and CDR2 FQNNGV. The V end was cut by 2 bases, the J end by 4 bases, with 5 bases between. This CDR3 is CASSLTRTGELFF. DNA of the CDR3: TGTGCCAGCAGCTTAACTCGCACCGGGGAGCTGTTTTTT.

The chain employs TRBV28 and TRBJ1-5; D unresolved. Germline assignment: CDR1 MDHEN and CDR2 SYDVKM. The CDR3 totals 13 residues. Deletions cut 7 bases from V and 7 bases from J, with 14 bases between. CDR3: CASTEGLRQPQHF. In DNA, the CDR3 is TGTGCCAGCACTGAAGGGCTCAGGCAGCCCCAGCATTTT.

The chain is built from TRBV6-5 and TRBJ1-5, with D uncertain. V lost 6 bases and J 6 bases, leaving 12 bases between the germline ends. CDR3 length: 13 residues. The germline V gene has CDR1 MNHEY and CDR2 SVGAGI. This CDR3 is CASSDRLGQPQHF. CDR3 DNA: TGTGCCAGCAGCGACCGTTTGGGTCAGCCCCAGCATTTT.

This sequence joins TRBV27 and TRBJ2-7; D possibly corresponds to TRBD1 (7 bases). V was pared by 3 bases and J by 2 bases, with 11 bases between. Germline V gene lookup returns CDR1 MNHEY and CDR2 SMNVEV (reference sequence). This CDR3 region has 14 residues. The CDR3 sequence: CASSFAGGPYEQYF. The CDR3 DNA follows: TGTGCCAGCAGTTTCGCAGGGGGGCCCTACGAGCAGTACTTC.

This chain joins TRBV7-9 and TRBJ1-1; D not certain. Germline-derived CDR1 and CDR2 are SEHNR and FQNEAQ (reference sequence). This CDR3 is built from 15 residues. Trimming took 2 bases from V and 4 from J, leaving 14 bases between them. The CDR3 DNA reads TGTGCCAGCAGCTTATTGGCCGGCGTGAGCACTGAAGCTTTCTTT. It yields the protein CASSLLAGVSTEAFF. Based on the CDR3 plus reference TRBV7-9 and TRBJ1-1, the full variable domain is DTGVSQNPRHKITKRGQNVTFRCDPISEHNRLYWYRQTLGQGPEFLTYFQNEAQLEKSRLLSDRFSAERPKGSFSTLEIQRTEQGDSAMYLCASSLLAGVSTEAFFGQGTRLTVV.

The CDR3 DNA sequence: TGTGCCAGCAGTTCATTTCCGGGACTAGCGGGAGTCTCAAGAGAGACCCAGTACTTC. Translating gives CASSSFPGLAGVSRETQYF. The genes are TRBV27 and TRBJ2-5, with 14 bases that match TRBD2. In germline, CDR1 is MNHEY, CDR2 SMNVEV (reference sequence). This CDR3 is 19 amino acids long. Losses at the gene ends were 4 bases for V and 4 bases for J; bases not matched to a gene: 14.

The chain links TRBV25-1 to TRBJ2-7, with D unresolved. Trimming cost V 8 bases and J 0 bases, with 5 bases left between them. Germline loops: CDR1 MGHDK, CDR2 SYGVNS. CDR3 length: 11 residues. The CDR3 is CASGVSYEQYF. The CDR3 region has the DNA TGTGCCAGCGGGGTCTCCTACGAGCAGTACTTC.

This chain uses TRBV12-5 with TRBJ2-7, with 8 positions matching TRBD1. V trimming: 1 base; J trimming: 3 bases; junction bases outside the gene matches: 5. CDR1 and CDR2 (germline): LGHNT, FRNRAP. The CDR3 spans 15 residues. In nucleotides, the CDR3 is TGTGCTAGTGGTTTGGCACGGGACAGGAGCTACGAGCAGTACTTC. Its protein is CASGLARDRSYEQYF.

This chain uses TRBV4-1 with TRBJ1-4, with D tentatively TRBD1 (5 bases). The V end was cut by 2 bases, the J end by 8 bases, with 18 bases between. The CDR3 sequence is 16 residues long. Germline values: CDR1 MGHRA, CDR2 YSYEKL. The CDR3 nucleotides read TGCGCCAGCAGCCAACCGGGGACCGCCGGGGAGGAAAAACTGTTTTTT. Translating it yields CASSQPGTAGEEKLFF.

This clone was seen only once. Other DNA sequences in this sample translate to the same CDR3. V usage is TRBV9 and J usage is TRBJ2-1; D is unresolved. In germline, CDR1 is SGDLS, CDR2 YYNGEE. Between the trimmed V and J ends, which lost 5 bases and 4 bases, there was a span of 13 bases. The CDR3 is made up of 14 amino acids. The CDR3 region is CASSGPSSYNEQFF. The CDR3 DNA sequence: TGTGCCAGCAGTGGGCCCAGCTCTTACAATGAGCAGTTCTTC.

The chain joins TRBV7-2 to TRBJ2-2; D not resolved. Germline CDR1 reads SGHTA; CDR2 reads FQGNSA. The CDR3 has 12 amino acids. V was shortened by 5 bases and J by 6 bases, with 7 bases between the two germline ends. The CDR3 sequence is CASSPNPGELFF. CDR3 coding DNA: TGTGCCAGCAGCCCAAATCCCGGGGAGCTGTTTTTT.

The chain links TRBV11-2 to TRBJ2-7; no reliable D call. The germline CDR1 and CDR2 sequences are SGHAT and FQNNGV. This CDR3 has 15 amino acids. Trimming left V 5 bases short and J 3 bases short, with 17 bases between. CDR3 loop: CASSLPSRSSYEQYF. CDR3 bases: TGTGCCAGCAGCCTCCCTTCGAGGAGCAGCTACGAGCAGTACTTC.